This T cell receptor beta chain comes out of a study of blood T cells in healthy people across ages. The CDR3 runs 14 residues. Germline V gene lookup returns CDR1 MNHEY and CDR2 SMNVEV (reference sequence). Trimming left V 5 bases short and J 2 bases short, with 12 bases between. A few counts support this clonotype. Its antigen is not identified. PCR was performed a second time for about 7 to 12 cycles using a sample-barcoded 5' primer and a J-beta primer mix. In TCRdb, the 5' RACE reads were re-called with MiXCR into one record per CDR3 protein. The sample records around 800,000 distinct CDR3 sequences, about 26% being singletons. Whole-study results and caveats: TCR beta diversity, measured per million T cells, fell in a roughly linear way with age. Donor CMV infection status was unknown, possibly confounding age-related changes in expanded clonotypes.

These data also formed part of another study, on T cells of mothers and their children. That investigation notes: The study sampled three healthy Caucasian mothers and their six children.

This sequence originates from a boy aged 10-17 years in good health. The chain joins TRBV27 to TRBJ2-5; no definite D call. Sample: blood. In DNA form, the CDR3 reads TGTGCCAGCAGTCCGACGGGTTCTCAAGAGACCCAGTACTTC. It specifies CASSPTGSQETQYF.